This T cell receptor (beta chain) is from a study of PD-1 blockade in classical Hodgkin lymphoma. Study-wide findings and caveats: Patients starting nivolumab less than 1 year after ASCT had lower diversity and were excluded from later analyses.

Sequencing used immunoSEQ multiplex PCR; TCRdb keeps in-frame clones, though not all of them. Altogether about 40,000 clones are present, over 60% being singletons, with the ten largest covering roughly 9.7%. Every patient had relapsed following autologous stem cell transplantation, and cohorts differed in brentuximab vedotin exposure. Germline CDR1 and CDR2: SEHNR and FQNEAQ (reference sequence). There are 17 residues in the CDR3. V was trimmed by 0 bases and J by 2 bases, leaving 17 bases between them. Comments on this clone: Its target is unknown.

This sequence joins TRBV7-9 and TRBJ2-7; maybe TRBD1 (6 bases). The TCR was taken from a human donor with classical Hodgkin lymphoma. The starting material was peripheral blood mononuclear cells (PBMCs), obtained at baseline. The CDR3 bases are TGTGCCAGCAGCTTAGCCCTGGGTAGGGGGTCCGCCTACGAGCAGTACTTC. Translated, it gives CASSLALGRGSAYEQYF.